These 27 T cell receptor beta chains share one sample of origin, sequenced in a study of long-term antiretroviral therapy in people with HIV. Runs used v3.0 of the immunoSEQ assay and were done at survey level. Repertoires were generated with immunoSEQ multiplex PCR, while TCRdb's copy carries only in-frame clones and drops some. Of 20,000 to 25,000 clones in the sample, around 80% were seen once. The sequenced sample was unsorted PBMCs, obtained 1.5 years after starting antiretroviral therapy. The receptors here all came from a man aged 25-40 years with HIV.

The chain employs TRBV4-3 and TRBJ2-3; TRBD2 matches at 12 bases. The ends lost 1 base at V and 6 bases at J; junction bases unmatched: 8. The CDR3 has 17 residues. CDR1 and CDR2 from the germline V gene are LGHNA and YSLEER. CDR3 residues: CASSQVTSGRSADTQYF. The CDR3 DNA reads TGCGCCAGCAGCCAAGTGACTAGCGGGAGAAGTGCGGATACGCAGTATTTT.

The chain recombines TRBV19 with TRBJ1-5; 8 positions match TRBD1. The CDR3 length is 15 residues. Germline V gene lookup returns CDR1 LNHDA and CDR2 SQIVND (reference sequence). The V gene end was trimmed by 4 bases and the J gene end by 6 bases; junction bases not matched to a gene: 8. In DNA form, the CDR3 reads TGTGCCAGTAGTAACGCAGGGGGCCTTGTTCAGCCCCAGCATTTT. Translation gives CASSNAGGLVQPQHF. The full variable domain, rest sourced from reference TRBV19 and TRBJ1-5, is DGGITQSPKYLFRKEGQNVTLSCEQNLNHDAMYWYRQDPGQGLRLIYYSQIVNDFQKGDIAEGYSVSREKKESFPLTVTSAQKNPTAFYLCASSNAGGLVQPQHFGDGTRLSIL.

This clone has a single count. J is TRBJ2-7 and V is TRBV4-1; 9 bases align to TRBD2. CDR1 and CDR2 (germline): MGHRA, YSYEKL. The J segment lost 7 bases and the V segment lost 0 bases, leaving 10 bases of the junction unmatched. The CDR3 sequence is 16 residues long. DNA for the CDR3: TGCGCCAGCAGCCAAGATCCGGGCGGGAGGGCCAAAGAGCAGTACTTC. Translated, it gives CASSQDPGGRAKEQYF.

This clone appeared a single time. The CDR3 sequence is CASSLGTTNEKLFF. The CDR3 DNA is TGTGCCAGCAGCCTAGGGACAACTAATGAAAAACTGTTTTTT. The chain has TRBV7-8 and TRBJ1-4; D unclear. The CDR3 has 14 amino acids. Trimming stripped 5 bases from V and 0 bases from J, with 7 bases between. In germline, CDR1 is SGHVS, CDR2 FQNEAQ.

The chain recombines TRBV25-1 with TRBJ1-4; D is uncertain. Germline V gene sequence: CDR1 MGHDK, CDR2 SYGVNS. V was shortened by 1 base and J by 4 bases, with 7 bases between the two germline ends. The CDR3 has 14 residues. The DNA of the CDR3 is TGTGCCAGCAGTGAATCGGAGATTAATGAAAAACTGTTTTTT. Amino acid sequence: CASSESEINEKLFF.

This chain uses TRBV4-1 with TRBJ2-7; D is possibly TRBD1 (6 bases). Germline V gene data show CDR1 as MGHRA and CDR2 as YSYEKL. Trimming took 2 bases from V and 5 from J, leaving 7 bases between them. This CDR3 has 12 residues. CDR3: CASSQNRDEQYF. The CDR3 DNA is TGCGCCAGCAGCCAAAACAGGGACGAGCAGTACTTC.

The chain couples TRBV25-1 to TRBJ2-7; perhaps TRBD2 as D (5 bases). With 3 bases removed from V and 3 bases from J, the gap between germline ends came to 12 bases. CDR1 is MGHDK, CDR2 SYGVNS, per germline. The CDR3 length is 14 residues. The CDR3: CASSDKRSCYEQYF. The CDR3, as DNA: TGTGCCAGCAGTGACAAGCGGAGCTGCTACGAGCAGTACTTC.

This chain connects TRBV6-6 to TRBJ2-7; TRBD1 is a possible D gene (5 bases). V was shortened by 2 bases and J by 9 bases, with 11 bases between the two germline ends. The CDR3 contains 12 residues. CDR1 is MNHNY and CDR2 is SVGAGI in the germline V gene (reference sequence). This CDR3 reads CASSYVGAGQYF. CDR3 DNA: TGTGCCAGCAGTTACGTAGGGGCTGGGCAGTACTTC.

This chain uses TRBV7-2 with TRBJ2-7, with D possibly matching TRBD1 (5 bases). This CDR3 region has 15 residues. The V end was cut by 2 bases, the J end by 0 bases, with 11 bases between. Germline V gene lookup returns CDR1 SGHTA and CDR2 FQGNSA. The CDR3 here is CASSLWGRGSYEQYF. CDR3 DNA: TGTGCCAGCAGCTTATGGGGAAGGGGCTCCTACGAGCAGTACTTC. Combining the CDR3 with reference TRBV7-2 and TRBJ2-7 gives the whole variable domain GAGVSQSPSNKVTEKGKDVELRCDPISGHTALYWYRQSLGQGLEFLIYFQGNSAPDKSGLPSDRFSAERTGGSVSTLTIQRTQQEDSAVYLCASSLWGRGSYEQYFGPGTRLTVT.

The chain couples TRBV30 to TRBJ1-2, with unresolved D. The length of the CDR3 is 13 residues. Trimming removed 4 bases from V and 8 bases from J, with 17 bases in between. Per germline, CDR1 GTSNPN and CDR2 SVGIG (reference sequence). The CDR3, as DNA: TGTGCCTGGATAGAAGGACGCTTAGGGGGCTACACCTTC. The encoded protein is CAWIEGRLGGYTF.

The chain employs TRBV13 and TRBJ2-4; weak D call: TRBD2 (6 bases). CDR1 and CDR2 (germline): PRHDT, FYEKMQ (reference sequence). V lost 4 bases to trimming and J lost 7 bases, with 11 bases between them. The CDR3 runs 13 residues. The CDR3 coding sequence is TGTGCCAGCAGCTCCGGGACTTTGAACATTCAGTACTTC. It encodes CASSSGTLNIQYF.

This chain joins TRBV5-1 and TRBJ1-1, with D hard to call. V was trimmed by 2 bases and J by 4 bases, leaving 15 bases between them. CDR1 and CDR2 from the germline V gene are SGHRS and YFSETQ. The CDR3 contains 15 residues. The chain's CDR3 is CASSFDQVRVTEAFF. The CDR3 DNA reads TGCGCCAGCAGCTTTGACCAGGTTCGGGTCACTGAAGCTTTCTTT.

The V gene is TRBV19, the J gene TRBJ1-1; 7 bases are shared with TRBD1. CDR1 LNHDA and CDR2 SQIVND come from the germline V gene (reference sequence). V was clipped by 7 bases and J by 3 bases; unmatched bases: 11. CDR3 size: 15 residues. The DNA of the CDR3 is TGTGCCAGTAACCCTCGGGACAGCCAGCACACTGAAGCTTTCTTT. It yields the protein CASNPRDSQHTEAFF.

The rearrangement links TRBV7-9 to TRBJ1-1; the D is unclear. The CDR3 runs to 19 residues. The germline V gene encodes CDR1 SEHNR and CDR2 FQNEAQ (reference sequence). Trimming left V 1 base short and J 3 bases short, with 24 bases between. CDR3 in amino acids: CASSLGRRSELRKDTEAFF. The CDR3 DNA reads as TGTGCCAGCAGCTTAGGTAGGAGATCTGAACTCCGGAAGGACACTGAAGCTTTCTTT. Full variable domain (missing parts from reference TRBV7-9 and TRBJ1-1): DTGVSQNPRHKITKRGQNVTFRCDPISEHNRLYWYRQTLGQGPEFLTYFQNEAQLEKSRLLSDRFSAERPKGSFSTLEIQRTEQGDSAMYLCASSLGRRSELRKDTEAFFGQGTRLTVV.

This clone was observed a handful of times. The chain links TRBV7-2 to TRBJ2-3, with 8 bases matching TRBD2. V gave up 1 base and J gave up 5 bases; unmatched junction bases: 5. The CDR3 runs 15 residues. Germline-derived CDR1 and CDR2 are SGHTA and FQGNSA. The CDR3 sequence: CASSLVGRAGDTQYF. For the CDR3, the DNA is TGTGCCAGCAGCTTAGTCGGGAGGGCGGGAGATACGCAGTATTTT.

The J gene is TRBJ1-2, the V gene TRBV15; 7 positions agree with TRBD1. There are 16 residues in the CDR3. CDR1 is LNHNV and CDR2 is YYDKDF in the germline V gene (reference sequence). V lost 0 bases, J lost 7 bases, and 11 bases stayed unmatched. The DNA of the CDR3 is TGTGCCACCAGCAGAGATAAATGGGAGGGGGCGCTTGGCTACACCTTC. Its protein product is CATSRDKWEGALGYTF.

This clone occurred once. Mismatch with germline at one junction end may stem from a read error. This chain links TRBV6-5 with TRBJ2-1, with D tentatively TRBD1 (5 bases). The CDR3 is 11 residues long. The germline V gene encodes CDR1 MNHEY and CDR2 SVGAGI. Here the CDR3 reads CASSSTDAHLF. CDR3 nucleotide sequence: TGTGCCAGCAGTTCGACAGACGCGCACCTCTTC.

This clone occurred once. The CDR3 here is CASSLVNQPQHF. CDR3 sequence (DNA): TGTGCCAGCAGCTTAGTCAATCAGCCCCAGCATTTT. The chain couples TRBV7-2 to TRBJ1-5; D is unresolved. CDR3 size: 12 residues. Trimming took off 1 base at V and 3 bases at J, with 1 base between the two ends. Germline-derived CDR1 and CDR2 are SGHTA and FQGNSA. The whole variable domain, filled in from reference TRBV7-2 and TRBJ1-5, reads GAGVSQSPSNKVTEKGKDVELRCDPISGHTALYWYRQSLGQGLEFLIYFQGNSAPDKSGLPSDRFSAERTGGSVSTLTIQRTQQEDSAVYLCASSLVNQPQHFGDGTRLSIL.

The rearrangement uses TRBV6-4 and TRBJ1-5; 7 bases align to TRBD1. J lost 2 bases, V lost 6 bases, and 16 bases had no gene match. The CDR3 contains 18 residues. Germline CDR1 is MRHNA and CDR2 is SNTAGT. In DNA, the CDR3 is TGTGCCAGCAGAAGACAGGGCCGGATTTTTTTTGGCAATCAGCCCCAGCATTTT. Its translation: CASRRQGRIFFGNQPQHF.

CDR3 sequence reads: CASSLGYNSPLHF. CDR3 DNA: TGTGCCAGCAGCTTGGGCTATAATTCACCCCTCCACTTT. The chain combines TRBV7-3 with TRBJ1-6; D is unresolved. Germline V CDR1 and CDR2: SGHTA, FQGTGA. This CDR3 has 13 amino acids. Between the trimmed V and J ends, which lost 3 bases and 3 bases, there was a span of 3 bases.

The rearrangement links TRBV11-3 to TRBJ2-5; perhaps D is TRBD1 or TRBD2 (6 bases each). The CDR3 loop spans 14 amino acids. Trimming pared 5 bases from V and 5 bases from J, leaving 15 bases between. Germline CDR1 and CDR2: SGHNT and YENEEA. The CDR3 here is CASSPNPGAETQYF. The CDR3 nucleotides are TGTGCCAGCAGCCCTAACCCGGGGGCCGAGACCCAGTACTTC.

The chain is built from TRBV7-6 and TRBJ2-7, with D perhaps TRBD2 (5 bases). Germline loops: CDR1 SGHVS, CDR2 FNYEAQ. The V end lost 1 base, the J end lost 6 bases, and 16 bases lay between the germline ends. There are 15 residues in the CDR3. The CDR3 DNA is TGTGCCAGCAGCTTAGGGGCAGCGGATATCGGCGAGCAGTACTTC. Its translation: CASSLGAADIGEQYF.

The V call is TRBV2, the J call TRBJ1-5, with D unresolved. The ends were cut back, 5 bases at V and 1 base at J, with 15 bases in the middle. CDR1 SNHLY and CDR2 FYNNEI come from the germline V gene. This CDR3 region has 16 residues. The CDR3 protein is CASSITEVRSNQPQHF. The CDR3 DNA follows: TGTGCCAGCAGTATAACAGAGGTGAGGAGCAATCAGCCCCAGCATTTT. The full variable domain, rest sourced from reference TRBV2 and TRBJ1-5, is EPEVTQTPSHQVTQMGQEVILRCVPISNHLYFYWYRQILGQKVEFLVSFYNNEISEKSEIFDDQFSVERPDGSNFTLKIRSTKLEDSAMYFCASSITEVRSNQPQHFGDGTRLSIL.

The CDR3 bases are TGCGCCAGCAGCTTGTTTCCAGGTCAAAGCTCTGGAAACACCATATATTTT. This encodes CASSLFPGQSSGNTIYF. The chain carries TRBV5-1 and TRBJ1-3; D not certain. This CDR3 contains 17 residues. The V gene's germline CDR1 is SGHRS and CDR2 YFSETQ. V was cut by 1 base and J by 0 bases, with 14 bases left in between.

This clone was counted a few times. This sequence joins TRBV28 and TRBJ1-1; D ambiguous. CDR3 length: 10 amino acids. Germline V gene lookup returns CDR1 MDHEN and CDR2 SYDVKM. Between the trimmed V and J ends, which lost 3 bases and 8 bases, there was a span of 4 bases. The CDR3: CASSFGEAFF. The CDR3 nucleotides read TGTGCCAGCAGTTTCGGGGAAGCTTTCTTT.

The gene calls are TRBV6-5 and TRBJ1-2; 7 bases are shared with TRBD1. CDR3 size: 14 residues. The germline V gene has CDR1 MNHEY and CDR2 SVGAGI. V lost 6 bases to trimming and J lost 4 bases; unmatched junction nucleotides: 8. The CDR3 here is CASRHDRASYGYTF. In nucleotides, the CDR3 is TGTGCCAGCAGGCACGACAGGGCCTCCTATGGCTACACCTTC.

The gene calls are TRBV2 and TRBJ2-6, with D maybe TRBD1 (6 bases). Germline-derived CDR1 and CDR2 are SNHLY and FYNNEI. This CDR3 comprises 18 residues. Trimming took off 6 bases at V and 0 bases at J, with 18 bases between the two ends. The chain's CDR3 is CASRLTTGTVSGANVLTF. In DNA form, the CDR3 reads TGTGCCAGCAGGCTCACTACAGGGACCGTCTCTGGGGCCAACGTCCTGACTTTC.